The T cell receptor beta chain under discussion was sequenced for a study of blood T cells in healthy people across ages. Aged about 6 to 95, donors were systemically healthy Caucasians from Russia. Every participating donor contributed roughly 10 milliliters of peripheral blood through a draw. Between the trimmed V and J ends, which lost 5 bases and 1 base, there was a span of 14 bases. The CDR3 is made up of 14 amino acids. Germline lookup yields CDR1 SQVTM and CDR2 ANQGSEA. It was with a sample-barcoded 5' primer and a J-beta primer mix that a second PCR of roughly 7 to 11 cycles was run. Each sample yielded at least 3 million CDR3-containing paired-end reads. TCRdb used MiXCR to reprocess the 5' RACE reads, holding one entry per CDR3 protein. The data show about 670,000 distinct CDR3 sequences, 40% to 65% seen once.

This chain uses TRBV29-1 with TRBJ2-5; D remains unclear. The sequencing input was blood. This clonotype was obtained from an elderly woman in good health. CDR3 residues: CSVYPPGGQETQYF. The DNA of the CDR3 is TGCAGCGTTTATCCCCCAGGCGGCCAAGAGACCCAGTACTTC.